The subject of this entry is one T cell receptor beta chain. Germline V gene data show CDR1 as SGHTA and CDR2 as FQGNSA. CDR3 length equals 16 residues. The ends were cut back, 0 bases at V and 2 bases at J, with 13 bases in the middle. Under the authors' procedure: It was from reference gene primer amplification that nucleated cell counts were estimated. Assay: immunoSEQ multiplex PCR; the TCRdb copy retains only in-frame clones and omits some. Clone size and V and J calls were adopted from that table, with D and trimming inferred from the DNA. The data contain over 150,000 clones, roughly 88% of them singletons. This record comes from a study of blood T cell repertoires in COVID-19. Study-level background: Donors in the United States, Italy and Spain gave samples during acute or convalescent COVID-19. The analysed material was cDNA or gDNA that came from T cells, B-cell-depleted T cells, or PBMCs.

The sequencing input was peripheral blood. The sequence came from a young man with COVID-19, enrolled during active disease. The chain joins TRBV7-2 to TRBJ2-5; D is perhaps TRBD1 (5 bases). CDR3 sequence (DNA): TGTGCCAGCAGCTTAGCTTTATCGACAGCACAAGAGACCCAGTACTTC. This gives the protein CASSLALSTAQETQYF.